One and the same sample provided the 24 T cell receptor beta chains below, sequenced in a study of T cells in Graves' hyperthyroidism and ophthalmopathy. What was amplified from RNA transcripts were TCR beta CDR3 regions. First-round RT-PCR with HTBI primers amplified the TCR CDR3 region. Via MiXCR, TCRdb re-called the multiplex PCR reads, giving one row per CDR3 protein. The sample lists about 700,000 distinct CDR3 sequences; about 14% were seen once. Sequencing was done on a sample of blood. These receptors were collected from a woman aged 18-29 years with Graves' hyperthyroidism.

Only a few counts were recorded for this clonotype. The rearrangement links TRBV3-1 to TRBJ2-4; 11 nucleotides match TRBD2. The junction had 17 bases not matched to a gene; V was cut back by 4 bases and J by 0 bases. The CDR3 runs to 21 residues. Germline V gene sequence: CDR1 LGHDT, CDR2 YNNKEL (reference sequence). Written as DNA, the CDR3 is TGTGCCAGCAGCCCGACTTTGGGACTAGCGGCCCGTCCACTAGCCAAAAACATTCAGTACTTC. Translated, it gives CASSPTLGLAARPLAKNIQYF. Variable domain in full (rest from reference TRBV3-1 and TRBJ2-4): DTAVSQTPKYLVTQMGNDKSIKCEQNLGHDTMYWYKQDSKKFLKIMFSYNNKELIINETVPNRFSPKSPDKAHLNLHINSLELGDSAVYFCASSPTLGLAARPLAKNIQYFGAGTRLSVL.

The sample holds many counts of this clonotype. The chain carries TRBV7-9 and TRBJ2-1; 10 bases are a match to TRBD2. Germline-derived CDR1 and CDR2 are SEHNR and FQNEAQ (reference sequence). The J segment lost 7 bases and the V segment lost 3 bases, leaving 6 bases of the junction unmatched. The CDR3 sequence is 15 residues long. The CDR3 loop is CASSFRTSGPNEQFF. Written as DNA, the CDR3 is TGTGCCAGCAGCTTCCGGACTAGCGGTCCAAATGAGCAGTTCTTC. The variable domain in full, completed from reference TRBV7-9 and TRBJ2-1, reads DTGVSQNPRHKITKRGQNVTFRCDPISEHNRLYWYRQTLGQGPEFLTYFQNEAQLEKSRLLSDRFSAERPKGSFSTLEIQRTEQGDSAMYLCASSFRTSGPNEQFFGPGTRLTVL.

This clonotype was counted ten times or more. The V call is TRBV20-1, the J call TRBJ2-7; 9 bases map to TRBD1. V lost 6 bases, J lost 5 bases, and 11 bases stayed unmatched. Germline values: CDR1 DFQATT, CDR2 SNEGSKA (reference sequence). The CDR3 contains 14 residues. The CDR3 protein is CSAKHPGQGNEQYF. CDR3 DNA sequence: TGCAGTGCAAAGCACCCGGGACAGGGAAACGAGCAGTACTTC.

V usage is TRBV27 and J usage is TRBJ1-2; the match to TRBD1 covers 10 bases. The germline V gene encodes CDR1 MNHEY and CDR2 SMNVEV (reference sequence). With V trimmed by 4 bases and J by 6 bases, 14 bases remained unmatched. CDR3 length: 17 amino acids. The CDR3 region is CASSSITGQGLGDGYTF. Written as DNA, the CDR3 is TGTGCCAGCAGTTCGATCACGGGACAGGGGTTAGGGGATGGCTACACCTTC.

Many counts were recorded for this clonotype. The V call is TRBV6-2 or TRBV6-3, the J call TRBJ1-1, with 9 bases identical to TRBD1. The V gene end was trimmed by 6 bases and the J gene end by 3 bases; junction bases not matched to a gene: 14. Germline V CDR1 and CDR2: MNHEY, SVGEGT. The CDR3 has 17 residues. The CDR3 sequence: CASSPLGQGSGHTEAFF. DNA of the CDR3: TGTGCCAGCAGCCCACTGGGACAGGGCTCGGGTCACACTGAAGCTTTCTTT.

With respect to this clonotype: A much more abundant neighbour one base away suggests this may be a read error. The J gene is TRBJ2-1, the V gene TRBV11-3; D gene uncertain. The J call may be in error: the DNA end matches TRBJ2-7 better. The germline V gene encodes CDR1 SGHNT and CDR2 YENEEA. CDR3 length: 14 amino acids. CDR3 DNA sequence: TGTGCCAGCAGCTTCAGTACTTCCTACAATGAGCAGTACTTC. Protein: CASSFSTSYNEQYF.

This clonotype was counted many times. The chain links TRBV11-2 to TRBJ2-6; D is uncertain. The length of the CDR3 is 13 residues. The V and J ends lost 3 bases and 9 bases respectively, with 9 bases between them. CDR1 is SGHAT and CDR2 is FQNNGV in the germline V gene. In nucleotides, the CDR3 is TGTGCCAGCAGCTTCGAAGTCGTCAACGTCCTGACTTTC. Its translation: CASSFEVVNVLTF.

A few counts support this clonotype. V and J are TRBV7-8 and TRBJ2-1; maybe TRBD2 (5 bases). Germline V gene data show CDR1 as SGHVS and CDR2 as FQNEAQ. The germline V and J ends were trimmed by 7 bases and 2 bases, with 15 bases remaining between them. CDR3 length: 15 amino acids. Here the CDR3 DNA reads TGTGCCAGCACCGAGTTCGGCGGGCCCTACAATGAGCAGTTCTTC. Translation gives CASTEFGGPYNEQFF.

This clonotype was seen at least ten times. This CDR3 reads CASSSSRQGSYEQYF. The CDR3 nucleotides are TGTGCCAGCAGCTCCTCTCGGCAGGGCTCCTACGAGCAGTACTTC. The V call is TRBV7-9, the J call TRBJ2-7; D might be TRBD1 (5 bases). With 4 bases removed from V and 0 bases from J, the gap between germline ends came to 13 bases. This CDR3 is built from 15 residues. Germline V CDR1 and CDR2: SEHNR, FQNEAQ (reference sequence).

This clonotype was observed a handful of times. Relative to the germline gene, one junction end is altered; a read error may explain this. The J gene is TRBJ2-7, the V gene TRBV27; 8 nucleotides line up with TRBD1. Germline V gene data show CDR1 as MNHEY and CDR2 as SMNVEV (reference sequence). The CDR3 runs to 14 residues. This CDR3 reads CASSLVRGRFGEHF. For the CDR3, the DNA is TGTGCCAGCAGTTTGGTCAGGGGGCGCTTCGGGGAGCACTTC.

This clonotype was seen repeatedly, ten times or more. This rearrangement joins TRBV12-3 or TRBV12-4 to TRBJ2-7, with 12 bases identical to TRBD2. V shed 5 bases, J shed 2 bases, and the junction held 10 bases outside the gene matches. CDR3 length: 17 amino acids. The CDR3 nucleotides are TGTGCCAGCAGTCCTCCGTGGACTAGCGGGGTTACCTACGAGCAGTACTTC. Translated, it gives CASSPPWTSGVTYEQYF.

CDR3 coding DNA: TGCAGTGCCCCGGGGCATCAGCCCCAGCATTTT. Its translation is CSAPGHQPQHF. The V and J genes are TRBV20-1 and TRBJ1-5; TRBD1 is a possible D gene (5 bases). The CDR3 length is 11 residues. CDR1 is DFQATT, CDR2 SNEGSKA, per germline (reference sequence). V was trimmed by 6 bases and J by 5 bases, leaving 8 bases between them.

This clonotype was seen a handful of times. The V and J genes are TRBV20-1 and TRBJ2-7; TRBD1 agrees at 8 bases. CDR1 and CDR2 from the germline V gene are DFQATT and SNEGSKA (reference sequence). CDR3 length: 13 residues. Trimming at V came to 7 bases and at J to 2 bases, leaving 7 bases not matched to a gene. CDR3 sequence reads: CSVDRGLTYEQYF. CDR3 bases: TGCAGTGTAGACAGGGGCCTCACCTACGAGCAGTACTTC.

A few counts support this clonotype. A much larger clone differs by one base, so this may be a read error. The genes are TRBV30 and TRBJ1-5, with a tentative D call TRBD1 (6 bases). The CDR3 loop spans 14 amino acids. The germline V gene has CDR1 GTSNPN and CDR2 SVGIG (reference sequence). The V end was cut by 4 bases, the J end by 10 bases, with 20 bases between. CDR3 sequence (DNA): TGTGCCTGGACCATCAGGGGTGCCTTGGGTCCCCAGCATTTT. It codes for CAWTIRGALGPQHF.

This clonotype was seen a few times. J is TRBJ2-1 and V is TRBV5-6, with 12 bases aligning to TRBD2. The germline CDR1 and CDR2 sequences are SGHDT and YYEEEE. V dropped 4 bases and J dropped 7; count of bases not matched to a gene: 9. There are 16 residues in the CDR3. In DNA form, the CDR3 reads TGTGCCAGCAGCCAAACTACGGGACTAGCGGGTAATGAGCAGTTCTTC. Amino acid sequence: CASSQTTGLAGNEQFF.

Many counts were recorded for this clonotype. CDR3 sequence: CSVEEKWRGSGYTF. The CDR3 DNA follows: TGCAGCGTTGAAGAAAAGTGGAGGGGCTCTGGCTACACCTTC. The chain couples TRBV29-1 to TRBJ1-2; weak D call: TRBD1 (5 bases). The CDR3 has 14 amino acids. Germline lookup yields CDR1 SQVTM and CDR2 ANQGSEA. Trimming removed 0 bases from V and 7 bases from J, with 15 bases in between.

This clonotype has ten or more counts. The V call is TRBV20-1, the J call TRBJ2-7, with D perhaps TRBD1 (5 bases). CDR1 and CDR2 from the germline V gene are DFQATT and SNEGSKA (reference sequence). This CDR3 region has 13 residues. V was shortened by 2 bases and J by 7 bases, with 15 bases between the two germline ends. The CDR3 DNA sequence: TGCAGTGCTAGAATAACTACCAAGGGGGAGCAGTACTTC. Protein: CSARITTKGEQYF.

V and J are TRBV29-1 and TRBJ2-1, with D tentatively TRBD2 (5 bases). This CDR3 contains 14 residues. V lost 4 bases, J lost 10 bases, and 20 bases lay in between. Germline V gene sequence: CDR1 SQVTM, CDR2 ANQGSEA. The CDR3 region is CSVVGSQTLVEQFF. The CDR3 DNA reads TGCAGCGTTGTTGGGAGTCAAACCCTGGTAGAGCAGTTCTTC.

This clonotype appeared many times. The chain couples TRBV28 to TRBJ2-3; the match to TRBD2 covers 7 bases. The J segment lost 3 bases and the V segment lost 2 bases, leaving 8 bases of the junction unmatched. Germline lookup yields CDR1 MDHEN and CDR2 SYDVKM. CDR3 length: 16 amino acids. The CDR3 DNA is TGTGCCAGCAGTTTACAAATCCCACTAGCGACAGATACGCAGTATTTT. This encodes CASSLQIPLATDTQYF.

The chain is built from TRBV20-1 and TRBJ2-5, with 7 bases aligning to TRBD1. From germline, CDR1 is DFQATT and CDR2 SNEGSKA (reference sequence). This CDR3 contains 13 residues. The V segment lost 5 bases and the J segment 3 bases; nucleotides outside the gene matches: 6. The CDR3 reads CSALRDSKETQYF. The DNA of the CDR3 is TGCAGTGCTCTTAGGGACAGCAAAGAGACCCAGTACTTC.

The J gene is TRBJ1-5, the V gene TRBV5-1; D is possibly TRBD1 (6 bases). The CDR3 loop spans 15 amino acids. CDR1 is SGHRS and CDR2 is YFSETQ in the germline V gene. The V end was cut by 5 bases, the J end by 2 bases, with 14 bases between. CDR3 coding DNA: TGCGCCAGCAGTCCACAGGGATTTGGCAATCAGCCCCAGCATTTT. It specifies CASSPQGFGNQPQHF.

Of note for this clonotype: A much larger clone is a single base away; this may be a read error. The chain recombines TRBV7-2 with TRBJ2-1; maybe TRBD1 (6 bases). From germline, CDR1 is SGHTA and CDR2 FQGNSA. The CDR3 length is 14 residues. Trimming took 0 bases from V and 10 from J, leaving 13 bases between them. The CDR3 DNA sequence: TGTGCCAGCAGCTTAGCGGAGGCCAGGGGCGAGCAGTTCTTC. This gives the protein CASSLAEARGEQFF.

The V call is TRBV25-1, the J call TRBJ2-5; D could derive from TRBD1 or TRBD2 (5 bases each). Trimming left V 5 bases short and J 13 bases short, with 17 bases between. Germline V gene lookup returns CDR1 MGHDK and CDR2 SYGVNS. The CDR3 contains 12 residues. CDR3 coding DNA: TGTGCCAGCAGTTCCTCTCGGGGCGCGGTGTACTTC. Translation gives CASSSSRGAVYF.

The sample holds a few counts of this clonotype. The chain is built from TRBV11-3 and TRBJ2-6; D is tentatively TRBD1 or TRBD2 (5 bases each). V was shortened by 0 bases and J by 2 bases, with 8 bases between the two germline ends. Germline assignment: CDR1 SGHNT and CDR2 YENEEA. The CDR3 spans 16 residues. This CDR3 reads CASSLDGTPGANVLTF. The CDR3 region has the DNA TGTGCCAGCAGCTTAGATGGGACCCCTGGGGCCAACGTCCTGACTTTC.